This T cell receptor (beta chain) was obtained from a study of shared clonotypes between healthy human individuals. As for this clone: As yet, its antigen is unknown.

The DNA input per sorted-subset replicate PCR was 200 ng, corresponding to roughly 31,000 T cell genomes. TCRdb keeps only in-frame clones here, not all; method: immunoSEQ multiplex PCR. The repertoire consists of approximately 1.1 million clones, with roughly 74% occurring once and the leading ten covering 0.52%. The CDR3 is made up of 12 amino acids. Germline CDR1 reads SQVTM; CDR2 reads ANQGSEA. V lost 4 bases to trimming and J lost 2 bases, with 8 bases between them. Regarding the study as a whole: Non-shared clonotypes showed lower generation probabilities than clonotypes common to all four donors. Sampling covered blood only; tissue repertoires likely differ.

The donor cohort consisted entirely of Caucasian adults residing in Nashville, Tennessee. The sequence came from a man between 18 and 29 years old in good health. Some clones in this sample may be carry-over from other donors' samples. Material: memory CD4+ T cells from PBMCs. Subset reported: CD45RA-negative fraction. J is TRBJ2-5 and V is TRBV29-1; no reliable D call. Written as DNA, the CDR3 is TGCAGCGTTGTGCTAGGGCAAGAGACCCAGTACTTC. It yields the protein CSVVLGQETQYF.